This TCR beta chain was identified during a study of blood T cell repertoires in COVID-19. Study as a whole: In each case, the material was cDNA or gDNA derived from T cells, B-cell-depleted T cells, or PBMCs.

Profiled with immunoSEQ multiplex PCR; TCRdb holds only in-frame clones, not every one. The table has a few hundred thousand clones, 90% to 95% seen once. This TCR derives from a woman in her forties who had been exposed to COVID-19. The sample taken for sequencing was PBMCs or T cells enriched from blood (not recorded which).

The CDR3 spells CASSVGQGAGAQYF. CDR3 DNA: TGTGCCAGCAGCGTAGGCCAGGGGGCAGGAGCGCAGTATTTT. This chain links TRBV9 with TRBJ2-3, with 8 bases matching TRBD1. Germline CDR1 reads SGDLS; CDR2 reads YYNGEE. The J segment lost 10 bases and the V segment lost 0 bases, leaving 7 bases of the junction unmatched. This CDR3 contains 14 residues.